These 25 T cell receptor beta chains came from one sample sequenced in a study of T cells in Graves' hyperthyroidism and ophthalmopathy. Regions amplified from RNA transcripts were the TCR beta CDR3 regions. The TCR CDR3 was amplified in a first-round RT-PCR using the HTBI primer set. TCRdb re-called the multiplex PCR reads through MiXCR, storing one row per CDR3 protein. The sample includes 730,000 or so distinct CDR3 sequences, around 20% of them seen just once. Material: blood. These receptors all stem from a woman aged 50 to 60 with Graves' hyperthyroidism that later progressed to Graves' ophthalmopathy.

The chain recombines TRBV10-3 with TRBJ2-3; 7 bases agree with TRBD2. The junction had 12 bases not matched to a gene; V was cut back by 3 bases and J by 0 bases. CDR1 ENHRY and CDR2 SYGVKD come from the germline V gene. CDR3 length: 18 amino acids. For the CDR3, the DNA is TGTGCCATCAGTGACCGGAGCGGGGCACAGAGTAGCACAGATACGCAGTATTTT. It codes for CAISDRSGAQSSTDTQYF.

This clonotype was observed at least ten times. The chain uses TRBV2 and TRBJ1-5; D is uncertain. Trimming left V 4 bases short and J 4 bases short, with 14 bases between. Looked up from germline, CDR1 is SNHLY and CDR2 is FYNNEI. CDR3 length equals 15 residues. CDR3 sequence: CASSVGSENNQPQHF. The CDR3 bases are TGTGCCAGCAGTGTAGGGTCAGAAAATAATCAGCCCCAGCATTTT. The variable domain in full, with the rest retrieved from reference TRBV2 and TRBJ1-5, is EPEVTQTPSHQVTQMGQEVILRCVPISNHLYFYWYRQILGQKVEFLVSFYNNEISEKSEIFDDQFSVERPDGSNFTLKIRSTKLEDSAMYFCASSVGSENNQPQHFGDGTRLSIL.

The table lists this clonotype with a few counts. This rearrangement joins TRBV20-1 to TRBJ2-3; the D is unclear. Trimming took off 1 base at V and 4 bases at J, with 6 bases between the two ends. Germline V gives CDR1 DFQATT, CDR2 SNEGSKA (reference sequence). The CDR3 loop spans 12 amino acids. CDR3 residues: CSARARADTQYF. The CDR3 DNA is TGCAGTGCTAGAGCTAGGGCAGATACGCAGTATTTT.

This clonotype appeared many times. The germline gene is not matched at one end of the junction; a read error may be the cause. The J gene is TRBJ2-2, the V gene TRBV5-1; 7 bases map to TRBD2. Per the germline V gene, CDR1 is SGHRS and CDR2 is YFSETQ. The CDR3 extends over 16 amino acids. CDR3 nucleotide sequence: TGTGCCAGCAGCTTAGTGGGCGGGAGGAACACCGGGGAGCTGTTTTTT. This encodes CASSLVGGRNTGELFF.

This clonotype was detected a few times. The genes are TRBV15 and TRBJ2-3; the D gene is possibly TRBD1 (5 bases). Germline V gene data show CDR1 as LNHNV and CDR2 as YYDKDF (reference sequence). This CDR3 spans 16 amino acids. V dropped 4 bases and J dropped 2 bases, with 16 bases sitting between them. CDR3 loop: CATSMLDRFNTDTQYF. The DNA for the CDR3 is TGTGCCACCAGCATGCTAGACAGATTTAACACAGATACGCAGTATTTT.

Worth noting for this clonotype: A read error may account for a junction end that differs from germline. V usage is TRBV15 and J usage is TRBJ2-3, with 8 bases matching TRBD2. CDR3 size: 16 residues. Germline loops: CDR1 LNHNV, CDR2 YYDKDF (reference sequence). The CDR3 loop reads CATSRDGAGDTDAQYF. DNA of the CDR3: TGTGCCACCAGCAGAGATGGAGCGGGGGACACAGATGCGCAGTATTTT.

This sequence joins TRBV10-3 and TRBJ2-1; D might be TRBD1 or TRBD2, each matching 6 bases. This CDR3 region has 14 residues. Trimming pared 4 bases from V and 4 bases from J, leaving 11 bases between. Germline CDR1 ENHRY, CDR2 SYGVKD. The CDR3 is CAISVGGLYNEQFF. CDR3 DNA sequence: TGTGCCATCAGTGTTGGGGGGCTATACAATGAGCAGTTCTTC.

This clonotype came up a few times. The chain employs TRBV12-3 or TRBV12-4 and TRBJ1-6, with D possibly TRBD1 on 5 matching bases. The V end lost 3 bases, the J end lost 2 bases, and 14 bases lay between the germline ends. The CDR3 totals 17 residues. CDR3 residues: CASSLGQGGAYNSPLHF. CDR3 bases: TGTGCCAGCAGTTTGGGCCAGGGTGGGGCCTATAATTCACCCCTCCACTTT.

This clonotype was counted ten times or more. The CDR3 loop reads CASSPPLGRNTEAFF. Written as DNA, the CDR3 is TGTGCCAGCTCACCCCCCTTGGGGCGGAACACTGAAGCTTTCTTT. The chain combines TRBV18 with TRBJ1-1, with D possibly matching TRBD1 (5 bases). Germline CDR1 is KGHSH and CDR2 is LQKENI. The CDR3 covers 15 residues. Deletions cut 3 bases from V and 1 base from J, with 12 bases between. Drawing the rest from reference TRBV18 and TRBJ1-1, the complete variable domain is NAGVMQNPRHLVRRRGQEARLRCSPMKGHSHVYWYRQLPEEGLKFMVYLQKENIIDESGMPKERFSAEFPKEGPSILRIQQVVRGDSAAYFCASSPPLGRNTEAFFGQGTRLTVV.

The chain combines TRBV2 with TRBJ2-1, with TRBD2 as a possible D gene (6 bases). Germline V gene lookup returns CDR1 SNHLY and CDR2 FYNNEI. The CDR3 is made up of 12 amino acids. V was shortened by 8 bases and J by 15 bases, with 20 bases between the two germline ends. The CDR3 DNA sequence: TGTGCCAGCGGTTTGGGGCGCGGGGCCCGGTTCTTC. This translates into CASGLGRGARFF.

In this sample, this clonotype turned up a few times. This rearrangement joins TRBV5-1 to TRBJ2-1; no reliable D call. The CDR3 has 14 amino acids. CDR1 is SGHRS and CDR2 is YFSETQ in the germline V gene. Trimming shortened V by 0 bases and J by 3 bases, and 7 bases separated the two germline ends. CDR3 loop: CASSLAVDYNEQFF. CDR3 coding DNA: TGCGCCAGCAGCTTGGCCGTAGACTACAATGAGCAGTTCTTC.

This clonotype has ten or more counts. The DNA for the CDR3 is TGTGCCAGCAGTGAAGCAAGTCGCTCCAATCAGCCCCAGCATTTT. Its translation is CASSEASRSNQPQHF. This chain uses TRBV2 with TRBJ1-5; D remains ambiguous. This CDR3 is 15 amino acids long. Trimming stripped 0 bases from V and 3 bases from J, with 9 bases between. CDR1 and CDR2 from the germline V gene are SNHLY and FYNNEI.

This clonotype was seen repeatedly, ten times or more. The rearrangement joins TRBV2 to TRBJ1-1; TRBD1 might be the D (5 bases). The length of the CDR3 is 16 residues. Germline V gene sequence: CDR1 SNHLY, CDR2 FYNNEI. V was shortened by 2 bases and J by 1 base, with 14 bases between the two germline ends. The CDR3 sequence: CASSEWWGEANTEAFF. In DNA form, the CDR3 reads TGTGCCAGCAGTGAATGGTGGGGGGAGGCGAACACTGAAGCTTTCTTT.

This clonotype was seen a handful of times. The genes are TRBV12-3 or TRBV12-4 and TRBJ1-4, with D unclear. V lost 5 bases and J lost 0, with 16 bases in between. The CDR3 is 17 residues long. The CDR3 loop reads CASSTSRHPTTNEKLFF. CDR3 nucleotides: TGTGCCAGCAGTACAAGTCGACACCCAACAACTAATGAAAAACTGTTTTTT.

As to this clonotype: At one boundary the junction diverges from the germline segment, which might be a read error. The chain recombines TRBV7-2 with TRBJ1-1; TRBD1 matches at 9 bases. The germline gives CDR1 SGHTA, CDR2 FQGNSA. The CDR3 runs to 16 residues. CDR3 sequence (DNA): TGCGCCAGCAGGTCCCCCTGGGACAGGGACCACACTGAAGCTTTCTTT. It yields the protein CASRSPWDRDHTEAFF. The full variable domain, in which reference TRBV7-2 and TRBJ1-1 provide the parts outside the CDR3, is GAGVSQSPSNKVTEKGKDVELRCDPISGHTALYWYRQSLGQGLEFLIYFQGNSAPDKSGLPSDRFSAERTGGSVSTLTIQRTQQEDSAVYLCASRSPWDRDHTEAFFGQGTRLTVV.

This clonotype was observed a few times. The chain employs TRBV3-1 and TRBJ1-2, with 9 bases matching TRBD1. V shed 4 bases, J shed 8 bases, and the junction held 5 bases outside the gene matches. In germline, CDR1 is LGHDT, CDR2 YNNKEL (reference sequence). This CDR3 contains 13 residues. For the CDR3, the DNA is TGTGCCAGCAGCCCGGGACAGGGTACGGGCTACACCTTC. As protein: CASSPGQGTGYTF.

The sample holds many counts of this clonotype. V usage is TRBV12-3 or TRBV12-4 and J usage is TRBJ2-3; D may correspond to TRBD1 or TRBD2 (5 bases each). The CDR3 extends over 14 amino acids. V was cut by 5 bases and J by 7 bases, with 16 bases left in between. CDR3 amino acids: CASSPGTPPHTQYF. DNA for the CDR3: TGTGCCAGCAGTCCCGGGACCCCTCCCCATACGCAGTATTTT.

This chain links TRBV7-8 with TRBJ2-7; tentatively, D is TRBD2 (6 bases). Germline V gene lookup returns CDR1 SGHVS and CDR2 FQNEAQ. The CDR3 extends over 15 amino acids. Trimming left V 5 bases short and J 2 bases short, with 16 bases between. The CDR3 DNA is TGTGCCAGCAGCCCCCACGGGAGCGGTACCTACGAGCAGTACTTC. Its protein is CASSPHGSGTYEQYF.

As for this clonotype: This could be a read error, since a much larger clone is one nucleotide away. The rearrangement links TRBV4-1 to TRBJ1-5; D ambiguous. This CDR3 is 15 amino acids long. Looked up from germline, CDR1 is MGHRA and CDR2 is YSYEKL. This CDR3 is CASSQGRYSSQPQHF. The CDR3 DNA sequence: TGCGCCAGCAGCCAAGGCAGATATAGCAGTCAGCCCCAGCATTTT.

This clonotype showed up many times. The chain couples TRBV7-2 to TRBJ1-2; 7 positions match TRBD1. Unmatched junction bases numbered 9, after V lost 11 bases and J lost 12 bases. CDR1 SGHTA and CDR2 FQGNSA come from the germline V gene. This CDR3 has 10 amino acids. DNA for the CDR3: TGTGCCGGGGGGACAGTGGAGGACACCTTC. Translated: CAGGTVEDTF. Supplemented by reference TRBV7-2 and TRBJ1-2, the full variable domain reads GAGVSQSPSNKVTEKGKDVELRCDPISGHTALYWYRQSLGQGLEFLIYFQGNSAPDKSGLPSDRFSAERTGGSVSTLTIQRTQQEDSAVYLCAGGTVEDTFGSGTRLTVV.

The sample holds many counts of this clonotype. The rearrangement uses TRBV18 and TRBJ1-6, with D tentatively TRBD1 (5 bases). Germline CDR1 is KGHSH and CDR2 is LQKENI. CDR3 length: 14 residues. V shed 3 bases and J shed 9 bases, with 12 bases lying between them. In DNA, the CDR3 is TGTGCCAGCTCACCGAAGGGGCAGGTTTCACCCCTCCACTTT. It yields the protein CASSPKGQVSPLHF.

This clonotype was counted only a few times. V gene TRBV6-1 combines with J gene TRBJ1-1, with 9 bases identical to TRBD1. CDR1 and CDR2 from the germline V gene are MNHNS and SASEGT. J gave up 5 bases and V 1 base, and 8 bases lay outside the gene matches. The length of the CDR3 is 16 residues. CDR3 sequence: CASSEETGGSWTEAFF. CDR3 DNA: TGTGCCAGCAGTGAAGAGACAGGGGGGTCTTGGACTGAAGCTTTCTTT.

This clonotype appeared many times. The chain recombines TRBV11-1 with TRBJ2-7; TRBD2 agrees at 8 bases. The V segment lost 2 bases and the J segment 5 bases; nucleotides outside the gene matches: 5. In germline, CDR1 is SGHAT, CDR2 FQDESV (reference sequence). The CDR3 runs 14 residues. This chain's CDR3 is CASSLLRGVHEQYF. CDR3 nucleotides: TGTGCCAGCAGCTTATTGCGGGGGGTCCACGAGCAGTACTTC.

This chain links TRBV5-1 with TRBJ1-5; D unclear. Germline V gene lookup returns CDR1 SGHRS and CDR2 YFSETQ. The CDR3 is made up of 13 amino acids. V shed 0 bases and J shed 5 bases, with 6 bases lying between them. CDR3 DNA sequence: TGCGCCAGCAGCTTGGACACTTATCAGCCCCAGCATTTT. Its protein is CASSLDTYQPQHF.

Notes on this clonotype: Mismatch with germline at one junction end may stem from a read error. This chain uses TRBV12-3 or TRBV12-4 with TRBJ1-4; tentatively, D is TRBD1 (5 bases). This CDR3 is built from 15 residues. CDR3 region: CASSDTGATNEKLVF. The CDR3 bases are TGTGCCAGCAGTGACACAGGAGCAACTAATGAAAAACTGGTTTTT.